Reported below is one TCR beta chain. The sample is drawn from a study of cytomegalovirus exposure and HLA in healthy donors. About the research overall: A subsequent analysis reported that the 120 or so validation repertoires were produced on the same platform that had also been used for the 666 first-cohort repertoires.

The CDR3 length is 15 residues. Germline lookup yields CDR1 SEHNR and CDR2 FQNEAQ (reference sequence). The V and J ends lost 3 bases and 7 bases respectively, with 15 bases between them. Clones were sequenced by immunoSEQ multiplex PCR, and TCRdb holds only the in-frame ones, with some missing. The repertoire has over 200,000 clones, about 90% of them found once; the top ten carry 2.9%. The sample consisted of PBMCs. The chain couples TRBV7-9 to TRBJ1-4, with D possibly TRBD1 on 6 matching bases. This TCR was sampled from a woman between 18 and 29 years old in good health and CMV-seronegative. The CDR3 sequence is CASSFKQGASEKLFF. CDR3 DNA sequence: TGTGCCAGCAGCTTCAAACAGGGAGCGAGTGAAAAACTGTTTTTT.